The following is a T cell receptor (beta chain) sequence with its context. This clone occurred a few times. It has no known antigen specificity. No much larger clone is present one base from it, and per-base qualities are unavailable. The intended sense of this specimen's treatment or condition label: randomized to nivolumab then ipilimumab (arm A) or the reverse (arm B). Prior DNA-damaging chemotherapy had not been received by any trial patient. Thawed PBMCs were sorted on a FACS Aria II flow cytometer to isolate live CD3+CD8+ cells negative for CD19 and CD56. The samples were obtained from melanoma patients enrolled in CheckMate 064, an open-label, randomized phase II trial testing sequential checkpoint blockade. Peripheral blood mononuclear cells were collected by leukapheresis, purified using Ficoll-Paque, and frozen in human serum containing 10% DMSO. Purity of sorted blood CD3+CD8+ cells was verified at >98% immediately after sorting, followed by DNA extraction.

The sample belongs to a study of sequential checkpoint blockade in melanoma (dated by TCRdb to the late 2010s). For the study in its entirety: In a 1:1 randomization, patients received either first-line nivolumab then ipilimumab (arm A) or ipilimumab then nivolumab (arm B). Both trial sequences were followed by maintenance nivolumab. Broader findings and caveats from the paper: The response-prediction model combining TCR metrics and mutation burden needs validation in larger, independent patient cohorts.

TCRbeta CDR3 regions were immunosequenced from genomic DNA with the immunoSEQ Assay. Before high-throughput sequencing, genomic DNA was amplified using bias-controlled multiplex PCR. The authors processed their data as follows. To quantify the absolute abundance of each unique TCRbeta CDR3 region, the sequences were collapsed and filtered. Clonality was defined as 1 minus Pielou's evenness and was calculated using productive rearrangements only. Clones with significantly greater frequencies in on-treatment versus baseline samples were identified using a previously published method. Drawn from immuneACCESS, this table holds only the in-frame rearrangements with V and J called that TCRdb kept. Clones are partly lost; checked studies trace under half to an unresolved V gene and leave the rest unexplained. That table supplies the V and J calls and clone size; D and trimming were determined from the DNA. Across this sample there are 15,000 or so clones, with 70% to 85% seen only once. The ten largest clones capture less than 30% of the sample.

The germline V end is reduced by 6 bases and the J end by 1 base; junction bases left unmatched: 3. Counted from cysteine to phenylalanine, this CDR3 has 15 amino acids. The CDR3 DNA has 45 bases and is translated from base 1. The germline V gene specifies SGHNT as CDR1 and YENEEA as CDR2. The source is a human donor with melanoma. Sequenced here: CD8+ T cells sorted from blood (inferred from file names), sampled from a patient given nivolumab and ipilimumab in sequence. The chain was built from TRBV11-3 and TRBJ2-2, with 9 bases aligning to TRBD1. The nucleotides are TGTGCCAGCAGAGGACAGGGGCTGAACACCGGGGAGCTGTTTTTT. It is translated as CASRGQGLNTGELFF.